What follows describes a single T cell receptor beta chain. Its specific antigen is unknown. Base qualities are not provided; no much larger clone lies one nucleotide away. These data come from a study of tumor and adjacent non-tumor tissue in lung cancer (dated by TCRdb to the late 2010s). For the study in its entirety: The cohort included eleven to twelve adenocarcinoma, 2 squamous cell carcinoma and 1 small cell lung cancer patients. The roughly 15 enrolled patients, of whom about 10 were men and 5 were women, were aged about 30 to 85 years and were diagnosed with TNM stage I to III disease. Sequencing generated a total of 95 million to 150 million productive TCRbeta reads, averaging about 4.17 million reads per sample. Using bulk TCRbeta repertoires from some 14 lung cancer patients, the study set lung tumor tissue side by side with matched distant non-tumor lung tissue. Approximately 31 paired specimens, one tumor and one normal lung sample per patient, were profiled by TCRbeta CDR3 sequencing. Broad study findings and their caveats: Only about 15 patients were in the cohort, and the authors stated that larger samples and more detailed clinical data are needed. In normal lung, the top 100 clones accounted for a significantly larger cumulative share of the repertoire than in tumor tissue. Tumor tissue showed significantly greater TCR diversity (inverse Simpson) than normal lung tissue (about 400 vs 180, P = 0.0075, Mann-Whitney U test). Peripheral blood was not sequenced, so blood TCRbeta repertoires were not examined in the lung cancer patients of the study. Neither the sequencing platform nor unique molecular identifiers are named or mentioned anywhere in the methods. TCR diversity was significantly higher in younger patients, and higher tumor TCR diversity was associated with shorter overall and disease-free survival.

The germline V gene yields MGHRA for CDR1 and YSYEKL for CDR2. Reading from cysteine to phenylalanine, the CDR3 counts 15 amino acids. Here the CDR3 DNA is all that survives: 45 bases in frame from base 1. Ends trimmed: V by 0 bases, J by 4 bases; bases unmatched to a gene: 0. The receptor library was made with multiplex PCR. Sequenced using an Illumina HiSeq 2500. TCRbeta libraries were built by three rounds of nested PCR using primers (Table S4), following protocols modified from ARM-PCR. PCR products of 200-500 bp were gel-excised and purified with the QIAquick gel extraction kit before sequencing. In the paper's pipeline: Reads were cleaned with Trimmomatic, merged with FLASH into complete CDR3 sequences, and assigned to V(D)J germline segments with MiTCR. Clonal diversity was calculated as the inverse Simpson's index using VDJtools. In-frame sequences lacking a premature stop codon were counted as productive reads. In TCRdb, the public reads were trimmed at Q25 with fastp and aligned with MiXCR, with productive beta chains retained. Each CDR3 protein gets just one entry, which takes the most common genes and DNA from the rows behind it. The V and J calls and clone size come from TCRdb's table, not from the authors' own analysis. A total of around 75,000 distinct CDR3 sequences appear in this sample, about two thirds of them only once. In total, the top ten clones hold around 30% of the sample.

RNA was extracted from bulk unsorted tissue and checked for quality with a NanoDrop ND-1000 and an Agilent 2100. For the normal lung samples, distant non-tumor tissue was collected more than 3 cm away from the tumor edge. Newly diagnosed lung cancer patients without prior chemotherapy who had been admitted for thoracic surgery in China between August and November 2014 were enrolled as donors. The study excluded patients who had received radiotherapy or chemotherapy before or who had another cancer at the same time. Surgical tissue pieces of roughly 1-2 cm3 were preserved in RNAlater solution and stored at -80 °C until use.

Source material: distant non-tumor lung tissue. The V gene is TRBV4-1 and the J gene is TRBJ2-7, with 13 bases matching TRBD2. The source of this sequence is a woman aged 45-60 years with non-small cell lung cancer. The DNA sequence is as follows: TGCGCCAGCAGCCAAGAACTAGCGGGAGGGTACGAGCAGTACTTC. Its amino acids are CASSQELAGGYEQYF.